This T cell receptor beta chain derives from a study of T-cell memory formation after mild COVID-19. This clonotype was counted at least ten times. Its antigen is unidentified. Findings and caveats of the study: Memory from before infection featured some responding clones, which suggests cross-reactive memory joined. Clones shrinking from day 15 to 85 showed even CD4/CD8 mixes; later expanders tilted CD4+.

TCR alpha and TCR beta cDNA libraries carrying sample barcodes and UMIs came from 5'RACE with constant-segment primers. TCRdb ran MiXCR on the 5' RACE reads and lists one entry per CDR3 protein. The data contain about 210,000 distinct CDR3 sequences, about 27% of them singletons. Sequencing used PBMCs or a T cell subset sorted from them (not recorded which). This TCR was sampled from an adult woman who had mild COVID-19 (a few samples of this study predate the infection). Cell type and time point are not known.

CDR3 nucleotides: TGCGCCAGCAGCCTTGAACTAGCGGGAGGTTCGTACGAGCAGTACTTC. Its protein product is CASSLELAGGSYEQYF. This rearrangement joins TRBV4-1 to TRBJ2-7; TRBD2 aligns across 12 bases. This CDR3 region has 16 residues. Germline trimming cut 4 bases from V and 4 bases from J; bases unmatched to any gene: 8. CDR1 MGHRA and CDR2 YSYEKL come from the germline V gene.